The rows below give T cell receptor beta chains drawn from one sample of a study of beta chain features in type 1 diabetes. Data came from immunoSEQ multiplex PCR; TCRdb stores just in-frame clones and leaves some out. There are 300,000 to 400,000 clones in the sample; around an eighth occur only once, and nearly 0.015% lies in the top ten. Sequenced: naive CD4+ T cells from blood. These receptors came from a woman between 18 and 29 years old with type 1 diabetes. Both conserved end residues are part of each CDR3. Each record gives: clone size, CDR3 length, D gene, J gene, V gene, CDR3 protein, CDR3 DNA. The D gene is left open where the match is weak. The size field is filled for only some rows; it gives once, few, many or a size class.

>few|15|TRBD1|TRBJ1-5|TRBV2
CASGLGQAGNQPQHF
TGTGCCAGCGGCCTAGGACAGGCGGGCAATCAGCCCCAGCATTTT
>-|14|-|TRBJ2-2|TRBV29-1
CSVEILSNTGELFF
TGCAGCGTTGAAATCCTTTCGAACACCGGGGAGCTGTTTTTT
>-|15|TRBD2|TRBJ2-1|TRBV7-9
CASSETSGSYNEQFF
TGTGCCAGCAGCGAGACTAGCGGGAGCTACAATGAGCAGTTCTTC
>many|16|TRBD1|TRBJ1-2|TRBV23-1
CASGHGTGGIGYGYTF
TGCGCCAGCGGCCACGGGACAGGGGGCATTGGGTATGGCTACACCTTC
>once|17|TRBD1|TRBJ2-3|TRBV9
CASSVATGGLSTDTQYF
TGTGCCAGCAGCGTAGCCACAGGGGGCTTGTCGACAGATACGCAGTATTTT
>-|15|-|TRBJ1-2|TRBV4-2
CASSQVKGGNYGYTF
TGTGCCAGCAGCCAAGTAAAGGGAGGTAACTATGGCTACACCTTC
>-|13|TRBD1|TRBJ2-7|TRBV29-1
CSVEIGTGNEQYF
TGCAGCGTCGAAATAGGGACAGGGAACGAGCAGTACTTC
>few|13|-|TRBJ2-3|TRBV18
CASSPQSSDTQYF
TGTGCCAGCTCACCGCAGTCCTCAGATACGCAGTATTTT
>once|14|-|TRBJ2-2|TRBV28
CASSLGSYDGELFF
TGTGCCAGCAGTTTGGGCTCCTACGACGGGGAGCTGTTTTTT
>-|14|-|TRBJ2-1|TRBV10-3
CAISEGGSSNEQFF
TGTGCCATCAGTGAGGGGGGCTCGTCTAATGAGCAGTTCTTC
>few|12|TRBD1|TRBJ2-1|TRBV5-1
CASGTGVYEQFF
TGCGCCAGCGGGACAGGGGTTTATGAGCAGTTCTTC
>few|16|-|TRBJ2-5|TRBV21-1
CASSKGPRGGQETQYF
TGTGCCAGCAGCAAAGGTCCCAGGGGCGGCCAAGAGACCCAGTACTTC
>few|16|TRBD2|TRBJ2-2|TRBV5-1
CASRPPLAGVAGELFF
TGCGCCAGCAGGCCCCCTTTAGCGGGAGTTGCCGGGGAGCTGTTTTTT
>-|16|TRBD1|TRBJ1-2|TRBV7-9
CASSLGTGGPNYGYTF
TGTGCCAGCAGCTTAGGGACAGGGGGACCTAACTATGGCTACACCTTC
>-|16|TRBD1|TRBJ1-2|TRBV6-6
CASSSNPGQGSYGYTF
TGTGCCAGCAGTTCGAATCCGGGACAGGGCAGCTATGGCTACACCTTC
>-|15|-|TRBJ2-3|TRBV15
CATSRDGDSPDTQYF
TGTGCCACCAGCAGAGACGGGGACTCTCCAGATACGCAGTATTTT
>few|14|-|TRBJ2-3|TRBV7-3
CASSLSSSTDTQYF
TGTGCCAGCAGCTTATCGTCTAGCACAGATACGCAGTATTTT
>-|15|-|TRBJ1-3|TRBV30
CAWNSQFSSGNTIYF
TGTGCCTGGAATTCGCAGTTCAGCTCTGGAAACACCATATATTTT
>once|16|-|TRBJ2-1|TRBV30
CAWSVRQASSYNEQFF
TGTGCCTGGAGTGTTCGACAGGCGAGCTCCTACAATGAGCAGTTCTTC
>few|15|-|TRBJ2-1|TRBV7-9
CASRPRGTRNDEQFF
TGTGCCAGCAGGCCCAGGGGGACTCGGAACGATGAGCAGTTCTTC
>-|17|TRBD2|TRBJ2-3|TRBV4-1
CASSQILTGLDIDTQYF
TGCGCCAGCAGCCAAATCCTTACGGGACTAGATATAGATACGCAGTATTTT
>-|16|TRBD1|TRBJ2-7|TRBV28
CASSFGTGGPPYEQYF
TGTGCCAGCAGTTTCGGGACAGGGGGTCCTCCCTACGAGCAGTACTTC
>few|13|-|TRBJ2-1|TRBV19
CASRKPLYNEQFF
TGTGCCAGCCGAAAGCCGCTCTACAATGAGCAGTTCTTC
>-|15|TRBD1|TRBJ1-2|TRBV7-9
CASSLGGGRGYGYTF
TGTGCCAGCAGCTTAGGAGGGGGCAGGGGCTATGGCTACACCTTC
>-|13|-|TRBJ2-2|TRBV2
CASTPQNTGELFF
TGTGCCAGCACCCCCCAGAACACCGGGGAGCTGTTTTTT
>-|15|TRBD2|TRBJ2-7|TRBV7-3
CASSLKRGGSYEQYF
TGTGCCAGCAGCTTGAAGCGGGGTGGGTCCTACGAGCAGTACTTC
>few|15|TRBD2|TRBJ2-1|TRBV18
CASSPNGGVDNEQFF
TGTGCCAGCTCACCTAACGGGGGGGTGGACAATGAGCAGTTCTTC
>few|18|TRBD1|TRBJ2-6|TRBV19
CASNRWTGVFSGANVLTF
TGTGCCAGTAACAGGTGGACAGGGGTTTTCTCTGGGGCCAACGTCCTGACTTTC
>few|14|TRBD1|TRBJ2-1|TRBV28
CASSLQGDYNEQFF
TGTGCCAGCAGTTTACAGGGGGACTACAATGAGCAGTTCTTC
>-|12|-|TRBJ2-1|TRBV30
CAWSATYNEQFF
TGTGCCTGGAGTGCTACTTACAATGAGCAGTTCTTC
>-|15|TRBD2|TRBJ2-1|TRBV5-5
CASSTGLATYNEQFF
TGTGCCAGCAGTACGGGACTAGCGACCTACAATGAGCAGTTCTTC
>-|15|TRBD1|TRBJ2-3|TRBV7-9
CASSPGDRGTDTQYF
TGTGCCAGCAGCCCCGGGGACAGGGGAACAGATACGCAGTATTTT
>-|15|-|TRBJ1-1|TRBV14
CASSHTNRVNTEAFF
TGTGCCAGCAGCCACACCAACAGGGTGAACACTGAAGCTTTCTTT